This T cell receptor beta chain comes out of a study of T cells after yellow fever vaccination. Study details: In the case of low-cell-number fractions, SMART-Seq v4 Ultra Low Input was used for preparation. Study-level results: It was the secondary response that reached its peak faster, day 5 versus 15, but it was weaker. Abundant bulk-derived clonotypes could contaminate FACS-sorted repertoires. In post-booster samples, most primary-vaccination clones reappeared (approximately 96% CD4, nearly 90% CD8).

A single record per CDR3 protein comes from TCRdb applying MiXCR to the 5' RACE reads. The profile shows about 320,000 distinct CDR3 sequences, roughly 4.3% of them singletons. This clonotype was seen at least ten times. Its antigen is as yet unknown. Germline values: CDR1 ENHRY, CDR2 SYGVKD. This CDR3 contains 14 residues. The V gene end was trimmed by 4 bases and the J gene end by 5 bases; junction bases not matched to a gene: 3. The sample was PBMCs, taken 15 days after the yellow fever booster vaccination. The chain couples TRBV10-3 to TRBJ1-5; 9 bases agree with TRBD1. The TCR originated in a man aged 18 to 30 who received the YFV17D yellow fever vaccine. The CDR3, as DNA: TGTGCCATCAGTGTGGGACAGGGAGATCAGCCCCAGCATTTT. It translates to CAISVGQGDQPQHF.